This TCR beta chain comes out of a study of shared clonotypes between healthy human individuals. In the study overall: The cohort comprised a couple of women and a few men. Their ages spanned 18 to 49 years. Study-level findings and limits: The authors sampled blood alone, and tissue repertoires likely differ.

Execution of the assay was at deep level. Replicate PCRs run on unsorted PBMC used around 0.3 ug DNA, which was 30,000 to 35,000 T cell genomes. The data were produced by immunoSEQ multiplex PCR, yet TCRdb's version contains in-frame clones alone and is incomplete. The sample shows approximately 470,000 clones, around 85% of them seen only once. Worth noting for this clone: Its antigen is not known.

Germline CDR1 SGHRS, CDR2 YFSETQ. Trimming took 4 bases from V and 7 from J, leaving 12 bases between them. CDR3 length: 13 amino acids. This clonotype was obtained from a woman aged 40 to 55 in good health. Some clones in this sample may be carry-over from other donors' samples. The rearrangement joins TRBV5-1 to TRBJ2-1, with D tentatively TRBD2 (5 bases). The sequenced material came from PBMCs. The CDR3 protein is CASSLPWRNEQFF. For the CDR3, the DNA is TGCGCCAGCAGCCTTCCTTGGAGGAATGAGCAGTTCTTC.